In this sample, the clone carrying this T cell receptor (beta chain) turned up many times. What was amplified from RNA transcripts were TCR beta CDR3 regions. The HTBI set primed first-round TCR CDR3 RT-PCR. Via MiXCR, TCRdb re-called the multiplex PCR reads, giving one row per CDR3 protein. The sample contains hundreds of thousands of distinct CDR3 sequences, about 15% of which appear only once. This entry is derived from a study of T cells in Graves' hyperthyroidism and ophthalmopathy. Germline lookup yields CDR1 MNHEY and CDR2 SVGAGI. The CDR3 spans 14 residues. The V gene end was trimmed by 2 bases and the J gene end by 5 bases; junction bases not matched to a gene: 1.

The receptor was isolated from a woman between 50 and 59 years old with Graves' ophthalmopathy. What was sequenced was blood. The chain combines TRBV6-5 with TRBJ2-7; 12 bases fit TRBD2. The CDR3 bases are TGTGCCAGCAGTTACCGGACTAGCGGGGACGAGCAGTACTTC. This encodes CASSYRTSGDEQYF.